Below, one T cell receptor (beta chain) is given with its context. Its antigen is as yet unknown. The sample belongs to a study of T cells after yellow fever vaccination. Germline lookup yields CDR1 SGHAT and CDR2 FQNNGV. Losses at the gene ends were 5 bases for V and 5 bases for J; bases not matched to a gene: 7. The CDR3 has 15 amino acids. General study findings and limits: It was a weaker secondary response, yet one that peaked faster, at day 5 versus 15. Post-booster reappearance was seen for most primary-vaccination clones (about 96% CD4, around 88% CD8). Some clonotypes were seen in both the CD4 and the CD8 compartments. These made up a small share and likely arose from convergent recombination.

Template-switching 5'RACE yielded the TCR cDNA; a universal primer site and UMIs were added in the process. TCRdb fed the 5' RACE reads into MiXCR, producing one record per CDR3 protein. This table holds roughly 400,000 distinct CDR3 sequences, roughly a sixth found once. The source is a young man who received the YFV17D yellow fever vaccine. V usage is TRBV11-2 and J usage is TRBJ2-1, with TRBD2 identical over 9 bases. The sequencing used PBMCs, collected before the yellow fever booster vaccination. The CDR3 region is CASSPTGTSNNEQFF. In DNA, the CDR3 is TGTGCCAGCAGCCCGACCGGGACTAGCAACAATGAGCAGTTCTTC.